The present entry profiles one T cell receptor (beta chain) with its context. These data are taken from a study of Tregs in tolerant kidney transplant recipients. The method was immunoSEQ multiplex PCR; TCRdb's version includes in-frame clones alone and lacks a portion of them. Among 200,000 to 300,000 clones listed, about 80% were seen once. The CDR3 length is 13 residues. Germline-derived CDR1 and CDR2 are LNHDA and SQIVND (reference sequence). Trimming pared 5 bases from V and 1 base from J, leaving 8 bases between. The chain is built from TRBV19 and TRBJ1-1, with D possibly being TRBD1 (6 bases). Material: CD4+ T cells from blood. The clonotype comes from a human donor in good health. The CDR3 is CASSYRENTEAFF. CDR3 nucleotides: TGTGCCAGTAGTTACAGGGAGAACACTGAAGCTTTCTTT.